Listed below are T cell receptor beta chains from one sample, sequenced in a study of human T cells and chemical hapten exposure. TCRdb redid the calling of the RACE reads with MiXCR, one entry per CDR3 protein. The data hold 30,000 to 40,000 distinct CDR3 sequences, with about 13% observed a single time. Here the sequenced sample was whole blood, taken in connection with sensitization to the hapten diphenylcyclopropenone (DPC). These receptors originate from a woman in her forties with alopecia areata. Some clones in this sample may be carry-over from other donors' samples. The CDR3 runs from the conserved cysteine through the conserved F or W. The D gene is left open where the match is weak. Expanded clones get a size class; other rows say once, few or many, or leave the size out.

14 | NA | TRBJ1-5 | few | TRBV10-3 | CAISEQGINQPQHF | TGTGCCATCAGTGAGCAGGGCATCAATCAGCCCCAGCATTTT
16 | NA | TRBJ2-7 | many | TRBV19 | CASSNHRRGSSYEQYF | TGTGCCAGTAGTAACCACCGAAGGGGATCCTCCTACGAGCAGTACTTC
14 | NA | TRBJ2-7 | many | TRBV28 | CASNPVWGRDEQYF | TGTGCCAGCAACCCGGTTTGGGGTCGGGACGAGCAGTACTTC
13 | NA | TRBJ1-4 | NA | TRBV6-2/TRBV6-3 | CASTDRPNEKLFF | TGTGCCAGCACCGACAGGCCTAATGAAAAACTGTTTTTT
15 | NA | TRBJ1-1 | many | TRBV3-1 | CASSQEPSKNTEAFF | TGTGCCAGCAGCCAAGAGCCCTCTAAGAACACTGAAGCTTTCTTT
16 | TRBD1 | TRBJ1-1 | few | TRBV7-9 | CASSSTGGGIRTEAFF | TGTGCCAGCAGCTCTACAGGGGGCGGGATTCGGACTGAAGCTTTCTTT
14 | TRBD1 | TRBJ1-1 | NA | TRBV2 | CASSLGQGVTEAFF | TGTGCCAGCAGTCTGGGACAGGGAGTAACTGAAGCTTTCTTT
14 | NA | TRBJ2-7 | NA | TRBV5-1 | CASSFRDPTYEQYF | TGCGCCAGCAGCTTCAGGGACCCCACCTACGAGCAGTACTTC
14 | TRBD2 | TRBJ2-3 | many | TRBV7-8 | CASSYTSGRDTQYF | TGTGCCAGCAGCTATACTAGCGGGAGAGATACGCAGTATTTT
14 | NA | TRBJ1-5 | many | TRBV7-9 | CASSFLDGNQPQHF | TGTGCCAGCAGCTTCTTGGACGGCAATCAGCCCCAGCATTTT
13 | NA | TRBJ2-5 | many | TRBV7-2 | CASSLEGRETQYF | TGTGCCAGCAGCTTAGAGGGTCGGGAGACCCAGTACTTC
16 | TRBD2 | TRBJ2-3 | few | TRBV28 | CASSTFSAGGADTQYF | TGTGCCAGCAGTACCTTCTCGGCGGGAGGAGCTGATACGCAGTATTTT
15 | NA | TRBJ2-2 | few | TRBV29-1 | CSVKGAELNTGELFF | TGCAGCGTCAAAGGGGCAGAGCTCAACACCGGGGAGCTGTTTTTT
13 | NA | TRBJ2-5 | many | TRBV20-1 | CSAIRGIKETQYF | TGCAGTGCTATACGGGGAATAAAAGAGACCCAGTACTTC
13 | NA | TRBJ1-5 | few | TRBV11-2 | CASSVGAVQPQHF | TGTGCCAGCAGCGTAGGGGCAGTTCAGCCCCAGCATTTT
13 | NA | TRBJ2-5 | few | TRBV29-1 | CSVFSGKRGTQYF | TGCAGCGTCTTCTCCGGGAAAAGGGGGACCCAGTACTTC
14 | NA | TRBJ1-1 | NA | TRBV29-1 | CSVPGRVGGTEAFF | TGCAGCGTTCCGGGCAGGGTCGGAGGCACTGAAGCTTTCTTT
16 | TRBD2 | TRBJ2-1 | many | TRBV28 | CASSFLAGRSYNEQFF | TGTGCCAGCAGTTTTTTAGCGGGTCGCTCCTACAATGAGCAGTTCTTC
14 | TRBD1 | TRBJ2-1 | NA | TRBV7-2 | CASRRGQVNGEQFF | TGTGCCAGCAGGCGGGGACAGGTAAACGGTGAGCAGTTCTTC
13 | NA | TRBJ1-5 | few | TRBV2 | CASSEGPGQPQHF | TGTGCCAGCAGTGAAGGTCCGGGTCAGCCCCAGCATTTT
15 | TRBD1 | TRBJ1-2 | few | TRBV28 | CASSLGDRGYYGYTF | TGTGCCAGCAGTTTAGGGGACAGGGGGTACTATGGCTACACCTTC
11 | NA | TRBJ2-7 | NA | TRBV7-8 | CASSSQYEQYF | TGTGCCAGCAGCTCTCAGTACGAGCAGTACTTC
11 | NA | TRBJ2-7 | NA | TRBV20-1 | CSASLVGEQYF | TGCAGTGCTAGTTTGGTGGGGGAGCAGTACTTC
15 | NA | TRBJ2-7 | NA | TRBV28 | CASSLAGIPIGEQYF | TGTGCCAGCAGTTTGGCGGGAATCCCCATCGGCGAGCAGTACTTC
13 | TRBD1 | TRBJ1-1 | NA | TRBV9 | CASSGQGFTEAFF | TGTGCCAGCTCGGGACAGGGCTTTACTGAAGCTTTCTTT
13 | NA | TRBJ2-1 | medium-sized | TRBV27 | CASSFGSQVEQFF | TGTGCCAGCAGTTTCGGGAGTCAGGTTGAGCAGTTCTTC
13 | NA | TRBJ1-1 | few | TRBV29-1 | CSVPGLGSFVAFF | TGCAGCGTCCCAGGCTTGGGATCCTTCGTGGCTTTCTTT
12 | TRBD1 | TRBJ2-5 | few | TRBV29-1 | CSGGGRQETQYF | TGCAGCGGAGGGGGCAGGCAAGAGACCCAGTACTTC
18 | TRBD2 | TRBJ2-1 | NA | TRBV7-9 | CASSLVLPASGRHNEQFF | TGTGCCAGCAGCTTAGTTCTTCCGGCTAGCGGGAGACACAATGAGCAGTTCTTC
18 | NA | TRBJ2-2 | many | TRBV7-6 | CASTLSDLAEGATGELFF | TGTGCCAGCACCCTGTCGGATCTAGCGGAGGGGGCGACCGGGGAGCTGTTTTTT
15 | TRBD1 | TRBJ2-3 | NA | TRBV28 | CASSSRGLATDTQYF | TGTGCCAGCAGTTCGAGGGGGCTGGCCACAGATACGCAGTATTTT
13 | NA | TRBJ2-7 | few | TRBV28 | CASAGDRNYEQYF | TGTGCCTCAGCGGGGGACAGAAACTACGAGCAGTACTTC
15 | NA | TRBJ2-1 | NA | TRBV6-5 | CASSYTSAGAEEQFF | TGTGCCAGCAGTTACACCTCCGCCGGGGCGGAAGAGCAGTTCTTC
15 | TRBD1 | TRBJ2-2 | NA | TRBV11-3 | CASRTGGKDTGELFF | TGTGCCAGCAGGACAGGGGGGAAGGACACCGGGGAGCTGTTTTTT
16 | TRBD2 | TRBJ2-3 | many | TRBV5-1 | CASSLWASGSADTQYF | TGCGCCAGCAGCTTGTGGGCTAGCGGGAGTGCAGATACGCAGTATTTT
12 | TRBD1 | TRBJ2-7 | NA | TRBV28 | CASSRQQGPRYF | TGTGCCAGCAGCCGGCAACAGGGGCCCCGATACTTC
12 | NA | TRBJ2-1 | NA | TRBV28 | CASSLYRLGAFF | TGTGCCAGCAGTTTGTATAGACTAGGGGCGTTCTTC
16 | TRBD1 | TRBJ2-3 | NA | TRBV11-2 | CASNGGQQTPANTQYF | TGTGCCAGCAATGGGGGACAGCAAACTCCTGCGAATACGCAGTATTTT
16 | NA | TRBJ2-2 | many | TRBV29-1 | CSVGEEGGVRTGELFF | TGCAGCGTTGGTGAGGAAGGGGGAGTCCGGACCGGGGAGCTGTTTTTT
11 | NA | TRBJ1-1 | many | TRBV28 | CASSLPTEAFF | TGTGCCAGCAGTCTCCCCACCGAAGCTTTCTTT